Listed below are T cell receptor beta chains from one sample, sequenced in a study of blood T cell repertoires in COVID-19. The assay was immunoSEQ multiplex PCR, and TCRdb's table has in-frame clones only and misses some. The data contain just under 250,000 clones, 75% to 90% of them seen just once; the ten biggest clones take up 3% to 3.5%. The sample was peripheral blood. The receptors shown here come from a woman in her twenties or thirties who had recovered from COVID-19. Both conserved end residues are trimmed from each CDR3. D genes are given only for firm matches.

D gene: TRBD1
V gene: TRBV4-1
J gene: TRBJ1-2
CDR3 protein: ASSLHRGNYGYT

D gene: NA
V gene: TRBV6-6
J gene: TRBJ1-2
CDR3 protein: ASGFRGYGYT

D gene: NA
V gene: TRBV10-2
J gene: TRBJ1-3
CDR3 protein: ASTSGPGNTIY

D gene: NA
V gene: TRBV5-4
J gene: TRBJ2-5
CDR3 protein: ASTSLRHAGETQY

D gene: TRBD1
V gene: TRBV11-3
J gene: TRBJ2-3
CDR3 protein: ASSYTGGADTQY

D gene: NA
V gene: TRBV27
J gene: TRBJ2-3
CDR3 protein: ASSFGSDTQY

D gene: NA
V gene: TRBV5-1
J gene: TRBJ2-3
CDR3 protein: ASSPPLLDTQY

D gene: TRBD1
V gene: TRBV5-1
J gene: TRBJ2-1
CDR3 protein: ASSLGTGYNEQF

D gene: NA
V gene: TRBV2
J gene: TRBJ2-7
CDR3 protein: ASSGTGTPYEQY

D gene: TRBD1
V gene: TRBV5-4
J gene: TRBJ2-2
CDR3 protein: ASSFTRDSANTGELF

D gene: TRBD1
V gene: TRBV7-2
J gene: TRBJ1-1
CDR3 protein: ASSLINTGVDTEAF

D gene: TRBD1
V gene: TRBV19
J gene: TRBJ1-1
CDR3 protein: ASSIPGQGNTEAF

D gene: NA
V gene: TRBV10-3
J gene: TRBJ2-2
CDR3 protein: AISEKQEGTGELF

D gene: NA
V gene: TRBV25-1
J gene: TRBJ1-2
CDR3 protein: ASSGGGDFYGYT

D gene: TRBD1
V gene: TRBV2
J gene: TRBJ2-2
CDR3 protein: ASRLDRGNTGELF

D gene: NA
V gene: TRBV4-1
J gene: TRBJ1-5
CDR3 protein: ASSQVRAEYSNQPQH

D gene: TRBD1
V gene: TRBV5-1
J gene: TRBJ2-7
CDR3 protein: ASSTAGTGDEQY

D gene: NA
V gene: TRBV5-6
J gene: TRBJ1-4
CDR3 protein: ASSLRLGGLGNEKLF

D gene: NA
V gene: TRBV4-3
J gene: TRBJ1-1
CDR3 protein: ASSQDRGNTEAF

D gene: NA
V gene: TRBV11-2
J gene: TRBJ1-2
CDR3 protein: ASSLAGSGGYT

D gene: TRBD1
V gene: TRBV6-2/TRBV6-3
J gene: TRBJ2-3
CDR3 protein: ASSRPRDREAELSDTQY

D gene: NA
V gene: TRBV7-9
J gene: TRBJ1-4
CDR3 protein: ASSFRYQGVLF

D gene: TRBD2
V gene: TRBV6-1
J gene: TRBJ2-7
CDR3 protein: ASSEWRGGQQY

D gene: TRBD1
V gene: TRBV30
J gene: TRBJ1-2
CDR3 protein: ACDGQETYYGYT

D gene: TRBD1
V gene: TRBV7-2
J gene: TRBJ1-2
CDR3 protein: ASSQGRGLLWYGYT

D gene: NA
V gene: TRBV10-2
J gene: TRBJ1-2
CDR3 protein: ASSELQSYGYT

D gene: TRBD2
V gene: TRBV9
J gene: TRBJ2-6
CDR3 protein: ASSASAGASGGPTVGANVLT

D gene: NA
V gene: TRBV25-1
J gene: TRBJ1-1
CDR3 protein: ASSDPLQSITEAF

D gene: TRBD1
V gene: TRBV5-5
J gene: TRBJ1-5
CDR3 protein: ASSLTGGSGQPQH

D gene: NA
V gene: TRBV7-9
J gene: TRBJ2-3
CDR3 protein: ASSKGPSTDTQY

D gene: TRBD1
V gene: TRBV19
J gene: TRBJ2-5
CDR3 protein: ASTTGVGETQY